The source of this TCR beta chain is a study of early T cells in non-severe SARS-CoV-2 infection. Turning to the study itself: Chains stayed unpaired after sequencing of bulk RNA from unsorted whole blood. Study outcomes and limitations: Matching against VDJdb likely underestimated virus-specific expansions, favoring anti-spike CD8.

Individual cDNA molecules were tagged with unique molecular identifiers. MiXCR, applied by TCRdb to the 5' RACE reads, yields one record per CDR3 protein. The sample lists just over 80,000 distinct CDR3 sequences, roughly 13% occurring once. The sample holds a few counts of this clonotype. Its target is not known. The sequenced material came from whole blood. This sequence originates from an adult who was a healthcare worker with PCR-confirmed SARS-CoV-2 infection or an uninfected control (not recorded which).

CDR3: CASGPGGYEQYF. The CDR3 nucleotides are TGTGCTAGTGGCCCGGGGGGATACGAGCAGTACTTC. The chain combines TRBV12-5 with TRBJ2-7; 7 bases line up with TRBD2. CDR3 length: 12 residues. The ends lost 6 bases at V and 4 bases at J; junction bases unmatched: 3. Looked up from germline, CDR1 is LGHNT and CDR2 is FRNRAP. Supplemented by reference TRBV12-5 and TRBJ2-7, the full variable domain reads DARVTQTPRHKVTEMGQEVTMRCQPILGHNTVFWYRQTMMQGLELLAYFRNRAPLDDSGMPKDRFSAEMPDATLATLKIQPSEPRDSAVYFCASGPGGYEQYFGPGTRLTVT.